The present T cell receptor beta chain was sequenced within a study of response to subunit inactivated influenza vaccine. Study outcomes and limitations: T cells newly recruited by each seasonal influenza vaccination are few, the authors suggested.

In its sample, this clonotype was seen many times. What it binds is unknown. Trimming at V came to 4 bases and at J to 1 base, leaving 4 bases not matched to a gene. This CDR3 has 14 residues. Germline V CDR1 and CDR2: SGHRS, YFSETQ. MiXCR, run by TCRdb on the RT-PCR reads, gives a single entry per CDR3 protein. The sample includes a few hundred thousand distinct CDR3 sequences, approximately 14% seen only once; the top ten take 11%. The chain combines TRBV5-1 with TRBJ2-5; 7 bases align to TRBD1. The sequencing here drew on PBMCs from blood, taken 11 to 12 days after vaccination. This clonotype was obtained from a man aged 50 to 59 who received an inactivated influenza vaccine. The CDR3 loop reads CASSPGTAQETQYF. The CDR3 DNA reads TGCGCCAGCAGCCCAGGGACAGCCCAAGAGACCCAGTACTTC.